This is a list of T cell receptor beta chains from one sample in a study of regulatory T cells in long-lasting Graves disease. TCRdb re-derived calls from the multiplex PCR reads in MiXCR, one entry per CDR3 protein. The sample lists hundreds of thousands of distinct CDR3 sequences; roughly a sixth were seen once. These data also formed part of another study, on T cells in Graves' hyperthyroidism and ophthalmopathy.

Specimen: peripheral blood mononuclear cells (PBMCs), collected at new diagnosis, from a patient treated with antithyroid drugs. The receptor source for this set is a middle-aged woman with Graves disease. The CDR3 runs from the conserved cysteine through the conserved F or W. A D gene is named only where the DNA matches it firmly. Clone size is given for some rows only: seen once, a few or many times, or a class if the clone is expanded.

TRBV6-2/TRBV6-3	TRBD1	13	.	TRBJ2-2	CASSAGGPGELFF	TGTGCCAGCAGTGCAGGGGGCCCCGGGGAGCTGTTTTTT
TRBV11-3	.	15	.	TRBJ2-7	CASSFSSGTTYEQYF	TGTGCCAGCAGCTTCTCTAGTGGGACAACCTACGAGCAGTACTTC
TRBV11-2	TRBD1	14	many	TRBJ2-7	CASSSQGVLYEQYF	TGTGCCAGCAGCTCACAGGGGGTGCTCTACGAGCAGTACTTC
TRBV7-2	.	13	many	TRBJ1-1	CASSSVRGVEAFF	TGTGCCAGCAGCTCCGTGAGAGGGGTTGAAGCTTTCTTT
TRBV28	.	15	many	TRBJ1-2	CASSLRTGTNYGYTF	TGTGCCAGCAGTCTACGGACGGGGACTAACTATGGCTACACCTTC
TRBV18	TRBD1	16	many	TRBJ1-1	CASSPKLQGAGTEAFF	TGTGCCAGCTCACCAAAACTCCAGGGGGCTGGCACTGAAGCTTTCTTT
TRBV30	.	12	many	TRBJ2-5	CAYTVAVETQYF	TGTGCCTACACGGTCGCAGTTGAGACCCAGTACTTC
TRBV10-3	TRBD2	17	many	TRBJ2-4	CAISGTSGPLAKNIQYF	TGTGCCATCAGTGGGACTAGCGGACCGTTAGCCAAAAACATTCAGTACTTC
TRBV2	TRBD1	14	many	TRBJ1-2	CASSEGQGVGGYTF	TGTGCCAGCAGTGAGGGACAGGGGGTAGGTGGCTACACCTTC
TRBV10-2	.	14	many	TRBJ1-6	CASSVSSYNSPLHF	TGCGCCAGCAGTGTGAGCTCCTATAATTCACCCCTCCACTTT
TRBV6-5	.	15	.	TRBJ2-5	CASSYPTGPKETQYF	TGTGCCAGCAGTTACCCTACGGGACCAAAAGAGACCCAGTACTTC
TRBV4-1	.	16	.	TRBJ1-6	CASSQPYRDSYSPLHF	TGCGCCAGCAGCCAACCGTACCGGGACTCTTATTCACCCCTCCACTTT
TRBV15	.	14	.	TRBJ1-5	CATSIGGGNQPQHF	TGTGCCACCAGCATAGGGGGGGGCAATCAGCCCCAGCATTTT
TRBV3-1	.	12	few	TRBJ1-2	CASSAQGNGYTF	TGTGCCAGCAGCGCGCAGGGGAATGGCTACACCTTC
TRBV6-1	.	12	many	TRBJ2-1	CAARRTYNEQFF	TGTGCCGCTAGACGGACTTACAATGAGCAGTTCTTC
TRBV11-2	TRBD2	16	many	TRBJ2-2	CASSRTSGGAVGELFF	TGTGCCAGCAGCCGCACTAGCGGGGGGGCCGTCGGGGAGCTGTTTTTT
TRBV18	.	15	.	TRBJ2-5	CASSPQWPFQETQYF	TGTGCCAGCTCACCCCAGTGGCCGTTCCAAGAGACCCAGTACTTC
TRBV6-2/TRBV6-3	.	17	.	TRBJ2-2	CASRPPNRELGTGELFF	TGTGCCAGCAGACCCCCGAACAGGGAGTTGGGCACCGGGGAGCTGTTTTTT